The 20 T cell receptor beta chains below all came from one sample that was sequenced in a study of blood T cell repertoires in COVID-19. Method: immunoSEQ multiplex PCR; TCRdb's copy keeps in-frame clones and lacks some. The sample lists around 190,000 clones; 84% were seen once. The specimen sequenced was PBMCs or T cells enriched from blood (not recorded which). These receptors all stem from a young woman who had been exposed to COVID-19.

With regard to this clone: The sample has other DNA sequences that encode this CDR3 too. The rearrangement links TRBV5-8 to TRBJ1-2; D ambiguous. The germline V gene has CDR1 SGHTS and CDR2 YDEGEE. Trimming removed 4 bases from V and 5 bases from J, with 9 bases in between. The CDR3 runs 12 residues. CDR3 region: CASSRGGYGYTF. The DNA for the CDR3 is TGTGCCAGCAGCAGAGGTGGATATGGCTACACCTTC.

The chain recombines TRBV6-5 with TRBJ2-3; 9 bases are a match to TRBD2. This CDR3 spans 15 amino acids. Per germline, CDR1 MNHEY and CDR2 SVGAGI. The V gene end was trimmed by 6 bases and the J gene end by 2 bases; junction bases not matched to a gene: 6. CDR3 protein: CASSLGLAITDTQYF. CDR3 DNA sequence: TGTGCCAGCAGCCTCGGACTAGCGATCACAGATACGCAGTATTTT.

About this clone itself: This specimen includes other DNA sequences encoding the same CDR3. The rearrangement uses TRBV7-2 and TRBJ1-1; no clear D gene. CDR3 length equals 12 residues. Germline-derived CDR1 and CDR2 are SGHTA and FQGNSA. V was cut by 5 bases and J by 4 bases, with 8 bases left in between. The DNA for the CDR3 is TGTGCCAGCAGCCCCCGCGGCACTGAAGCTTTCTTT. Its translation is CASSPRGTEAFF.

In its sample, this clone was seen a few times. The chain has TRBV2 and TRBJ2-2; weak D call: TRBD1 (6 bases). V was cut by 7 bases and J by 5 bases, with 17 bases left in between. The CDR3 spans 15 residues. Germline V gene data show CDR1 as SNHLY and CDR2 as FYNNEI. The CDR3 nucleotides read TGTGCCAGCAAGTCGGGACAACGGATAACCGGGGAGCTGTTTTTT. It specifies CASKSGQRITGELFF.

This clone has a single count. DNA of the CDR3: TGTGCCAGCAGCGTATTTGGGGGCCCGACAGATACGCAGTATTTT. Its protein product is CASSVFGGPTDTQYF. The chain uses TRBV9 and TRBJ2-3, with D perhaps TRBD1 (6 bases). V was shortened by 1 base and J by 3 bases, with 12 bases between the two germline ends. The CDR3 is made up of 15 amino acids. The germline V gene has CDR1 SGDLS and CDR2 YYNGEE.

V gene TRBV7-2 combines with J gene TRBJ1-6; 10 nucleotides match TRBD1. This CDR3 is 16 amino acids long. J lost 8 bases, V lost 4 bases, and 8 bases had no gene match. Germline lookup yields CDR1 SGHTA and CDR2 FQGNSA. As DNA, the CDR3 is TGTGCCAGCAGCTCCTACCTGGGGACAGGGGATTCACCCCTCCACTTT. As protein: CASSSYLGTGDSPLHF.

The chain recombines TRBV2 with TRBJ2-2; TRBD2 is a possible D gene (5 bases). With 6 bases removed from V and 6 bases from J, the gap between germline ends came to 17 bases. Germline loops: CDR1 SNHLY, CDR2 FYNNEI. The CDR3 has 15 residues. The DNA for the CDR3 is TGTGCCAGCAGGTTGGCTAGCTTGGAGGCCGGGGAGCTGTTTTTT. It yields the protein CASRLASLEAGELFF.

The DNA of the CDR3 is TGTGCCAGCAGCCTAGCCTGGACAAATGGCTACACCTTC. Its translation is CASSLAWTNGYTF. The chain is built from TRBV6-2 or TRBV6-3 and TRBJ1-2; D is perhaps TRBD1 (5 bases). The CDR3 spans 13 residues. V shed 6 bases and J shed 6 bases, with 14 bases lying between them. Germline CDR1 reads MNHEY; CDR2 reads SVGEGT.

This chain connects TRBV9 to TRBJ2-2; 7 positions agree with TRBD2. V lost 3 bases, J lost 7 bases, and 6 bases stayed unmatched. Germline V gene data show CDR1 as SGDLS and CDR2 as YYNGEE. This CDR3 spans 14 amino acids. The CDR3 loop is CASSAGLAVGELFF. Written as DNA, the CDR3 is TGTGCCAGCAGCGCAGGGCTAGCGGTCGGGGAGCTGTTTTTT.

The V call is TRBV5-5, the J call TRBJ2-7; unclear D gene. V lost 6 bases to trimming and J lost 2 bases, with 18 bases between them. The CDR3 loop spans 15 amino acids. Per the germline V gene, CDR1 is SGHKS and CDR2 is YYEKEE (reference sequence). The CDR3 region is CASTNPAVSPYEQYF. CDR3 bases: TGTGCCAGCACCAATCCGGCGGTGTCCCCCTACGAGCAGTACTTC.

CDR3 nucleotides: TGTGCCAGCAGCCCGTACAGGGGGCGGGATGAGCAGTTCTTC. It specifies CASSPYRGRDEQFF. The J gene is TRBJ2-1, the V gene TRBV7-9; 9 bases line up with TRBD1. The CDR3 length is 14 residues. V gave up 5 bases and J gave up 8 bases; unmatched junction bases: 7. CDR1 is SEHNR and CDR2 is FQNEAQ in the germline V gene (reference sequence).

The chain combines TRBV7-6 with TRBJ2-1; TRBD2 aligns across 10 bases. The germline CDR1 and CDR2 sequences are SGHVS and FNYEAQ. The CDR3 has 15 amino acids. Germline trimming cut 5 bases from V and 9 bases from J; bases unmatched to any gene: 10. CDR3 DNA: TGTGCCAGCAGCCGAGGACTAGCGGTACCGGGTGAGCAGTTCTTC. This codes for CASSRGLAVPGEQFF.

This clone was recorded only once. The V call is TRBV15, the J call TRBJ2-2; D may be TRBD1 (5 bases). V was trimmed by 4 bases and J by 4 bases, leaving 10 bases between them. In germline, CDR1 is LNHNV, CDR2 YYDKDF (reference sequence). This CDR3 region has 14 residues. In nucleotides, the CDR3 is TGTGCCACCAGCACTAGACAGCTCACCGGGGAGCTGTTTTTT. This sequence encodes CATSTRQLTGELFF.

This clone has only a few counts. This rearrangement joins TRBV2 to TRBJ2-7; perhaps TRBD1 as D (6 bases). Germline V gene data show CDR1 as SNHLY and CDR2 as FYNNEI. This CDR3 region has 13 residues. V lost 8 bases, J lost 4 bases, and 15 bases lay in between. CDR3 nucleotides: TGTGCCAGCGGTATTCGGGACAAATACGAGCAGTACTTC. It is translated as CASGIRDKYEQYF.

The chain joins TRBV19 to TRBJ1-6; D is perhaps TRBD1 (5 bases). The germline CDR1 and CDR2 sequences are LNHDA and SQIVND (reference sequence). The CDR3 consists of 13 residues. The V end was cut by 7 bases, the J end by 9 bases, with 13 bases between. This CDR3 reads CASNGAQGSPLHF. Written as DNA, the CDR3 is TGTGCCAGTAATGGGGCGCAGGGTTCACCCCTCCACTTT.

The chain carries TRBV10-1 and TRBJ2-7; TRBD2 is a possible D gene (6 bases). The ends were cut back, 0 bases at V and 1 base at J, with 10 bases in the middle. The CDR3 is 15 amino acids. The V gene's germline CDR1 is WNHNN and CDR2 SYGVQD (reference sequence). The CDR3 reads CASSESRGWSYEQYF. The CDR3 coding sequence is TGCGCCAGCAGTGAGTCTCGGGGGTGGTCCTACGAGCAGTACTTC.

This sequence joins TRBV21-1 and TRBJ1-2; the table names TRBD1, a call not compared with the DNA. TRBV21-1 is flagged as a pseudogene. The CDR3 length is 15 residues. CDR3: CASTESLHRDHGYTF. The CDR3 DNA reads TGTGCCAGCACGGAGAGCCTTCACAGGGATCATGGCTACACCTTC.

V is TRBV21-1 and J is TRBJ1-1; TRBD1 is taken as the D call from the table, unchecked against the DNA. TRBV21-1 is a pseudogene. The CDR3 is 14 amino acids. The chain's CDR3 is CASSKQGSNTEAFF. The CDR3 DNA reads as TGTGCCAGCAGCAAACAGGGGTCGAACACTGAAGCTTTCTTT.

This chain uses TRBV19 with TRBJ1-2; the D is unclear. The CDR3 spans 13 residues. CDR1 and CDR2 from the germline V gene are LNHDA and SQIVND (reference sequence). V lost 2 bases and J lost 4, with 8 bases in between. CDR3 amino acids: CASSITDRYGYTF. The DNA for the CDR3 is TGTGCCAGTAGTATAACAGATCGCTATGGCTACACCTTC.

The chain joins TRBV3-1 (or the pseudogene TRBV3-2) to TRBJ1-3, with 7 nucleotides matching TRBD1. The germline CDR1 and CDR2 sequences are LGHDT and YNNKEL (reference sequence). This CDR3 has 13 amino acids. The chain's CDR3 is CAVQGSSGNTIYF. CDR3 coding DNA: TGTGCTGTACAGGGGAGCTCTGGAAACACCATATATTTT.